This T cell receptor beta chain was documented in a study of blood T cell repertoires in COVID-19. V gave up 3 bases and J gave up 2 bases; unmatched junction bases: 3. CDR1 and CDR2 (germline): MGHRA, YSYEKL. There are 15 residues in the CDR3. Profiled with immunoSEQ multiplex PCR; TCRdb holds only in-frame clones, not every one. Of some 340,000 clones in the sample, 90% were seen once. The TCR was taken from a woman between 25 and 40 years old who had been exposed to COVID-19. The sample taken for sequencing was PBMCs or T cells enriched from blood (not recorded which). This chain connects TRBV4-1 to TRBJ1-2; 10 nucleotides match TRBD1. This CDR3 is CASSQVTGGNYGYTF. CDR3 nucleotides: TGCGCCAGCAGCCAGGTGACAGGGGGCAACTATGGCTACACCTTC.